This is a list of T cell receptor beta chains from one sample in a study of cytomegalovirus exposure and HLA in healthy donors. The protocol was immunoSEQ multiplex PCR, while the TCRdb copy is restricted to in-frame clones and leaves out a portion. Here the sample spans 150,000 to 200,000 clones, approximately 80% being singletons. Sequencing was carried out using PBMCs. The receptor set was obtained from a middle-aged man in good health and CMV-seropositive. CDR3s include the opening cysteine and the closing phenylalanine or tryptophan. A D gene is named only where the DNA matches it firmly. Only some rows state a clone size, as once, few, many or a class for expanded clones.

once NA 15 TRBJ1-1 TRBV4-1 CASSPPGQSRTEAFF TGCGCCAGCAGCCCGCCTGGACAGTCGAGGACTGAAGCTTTCTTT
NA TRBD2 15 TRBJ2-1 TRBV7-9 CANRLAGDLDNEQFF TGTGCCAACCGACTAGCGGGCGATCTCGACAATGAGCAGTTCTTC
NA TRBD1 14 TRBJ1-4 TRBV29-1 CSVGGTGINEKLFF TGCAGCGTTGGTGGGACAGGCATTAATGAAAAACTGTTTTTT
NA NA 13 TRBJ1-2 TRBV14 CASSQERQGFYTF TGTGCCAGCAGCCAAGAAAGGCAGGGGTTTTACACCTTC
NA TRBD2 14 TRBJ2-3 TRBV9 CASSESGGGDTQYF TGTGCCAGCAGCGAGAGCGGGGGGGGAGATACGCAGTATTTT
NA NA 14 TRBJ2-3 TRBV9 CASSLTDSTDTQYF TGTGCCAGCAGCTTGACAGACTCCACAGATACGCAGTATTTT
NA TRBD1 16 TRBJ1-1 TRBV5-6 CASADRVRSGRTEAFF TGTGCCAGCGCCGACAGGGTCAGGAGCGGGCGGACTGAAGCTTTCTTT
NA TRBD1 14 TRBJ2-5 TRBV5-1 CASSHPDRGETQYF TGCGCCAGCAGCCACCCGGACAGGGGAGAGACCCAGTACTTC
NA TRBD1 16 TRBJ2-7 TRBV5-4 CASSWDRGPQTYEQYF TGTGCCAGCAGCTGGGACAGGGGACCTCAAACCTACGAGCAGTACTTC
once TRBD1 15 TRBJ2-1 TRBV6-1 CASRSGTGGGHEQFF TGTGCCAGCAGGTCCGGGACAGGGGGGGGACATGAGCAGTTCTTC
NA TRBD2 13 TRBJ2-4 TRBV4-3 CASSQALAGLQYF TGCGCCAGCAGCCAAGCCCTAGCGGGGCTTCAGTACTTC
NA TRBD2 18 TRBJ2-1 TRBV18 CASSPPAGGTGFNNEQFF TGTGCCAGCTCACCACCGGCGGGGGGGACCGGATTCAACAATGAGCAGTTCTTC
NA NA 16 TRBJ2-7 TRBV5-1 CASSLGSGKDYYEQCF TGCGCCAGCAGCTTGGGGTCGGGAAAAGACTACTACGAGCAGTGCTTC
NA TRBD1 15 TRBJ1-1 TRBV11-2 CASTSNRQGFTEAFF TGTGCCAGCACTTCAAACCGACAGGGGTTTACTGAAGCTTTCTTT
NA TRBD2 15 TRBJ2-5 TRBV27 CASRALAGGLETQYF TGTGCCAGCAGGGCACTAGCGGGGGGCCTGGAGACCCAGTACTTC
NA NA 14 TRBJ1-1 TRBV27 CASSSHRDGSEAFF TGTGCCAGCAGTTCTCACAGGGATGGCTCTGAAGCTTTCTTT
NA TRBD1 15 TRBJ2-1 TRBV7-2 CASRVGTGPYNEQFF TGTGCCAGCAGAGTTGGGACAGGGCCCTACAATGAGCAGTTCTTC
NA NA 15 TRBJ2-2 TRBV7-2 CASSLATQGTGELFF TGTGCCAGCAGCTTAGCGACCCAGGGGACCGGGGAGCTGTTTTTT
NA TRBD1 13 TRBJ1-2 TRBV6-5 CASKVPGGNGYTF TGTGCCAGCAAGGTACCAGGGGGAAATGGCTACACCTTC
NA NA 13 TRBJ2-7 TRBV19 CASSRVQGYEQYF TGTGCCAGTAGTCGGGTACAGGGCTACGAGCAGTACTTC
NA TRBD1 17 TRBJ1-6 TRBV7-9 CASSFHNTGGVRSPLHF TGTGCCAGCAGCTTTCATAACACAGGGGGCGTAAGGTCACCCCTCCACTTT
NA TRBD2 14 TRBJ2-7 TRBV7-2 CASSLGGLAGEQYF TGTGCCAGCAGCTTAGGGGGACTAGCCGGCGAGCAGTACTTC
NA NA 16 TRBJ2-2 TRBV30 CAWSDLGGLSTGELFF TGTGCCTGGAGTGATTTAGGGGGTCTTTCCACCGGGGAGCTGTTTTTT
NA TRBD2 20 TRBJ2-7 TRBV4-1 CASSQPEGRPGSGGHYEQYF TGCGCCAGCAGCCAACCGGAGGGGCGACCAGGAAGCGGGGGTCACTACGAGCAGTACTTC
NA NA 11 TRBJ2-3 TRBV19 CASSITDTQYF TGTGCCAGTAGTATAACTGATACGCAGTATTTT
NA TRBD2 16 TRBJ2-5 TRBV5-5 CASSLWGGARGETQYF TGTGCCAGCAGCTTGTGGGGAGGGGCGAGGGGAGAGACCCAGTACTTC
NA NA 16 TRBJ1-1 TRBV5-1 CASSPRSRPLNTEAFF TGCGCCAGCAGCCCCAGGTCCCGACCCTTGAACACTGAAGCTTTCTTT
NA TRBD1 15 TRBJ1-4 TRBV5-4 CASSLRGQGNEKLFF TGTGCCAGCAGCTTAAGGGGGCAGGGTAATGAAAAACTGTTTTTT
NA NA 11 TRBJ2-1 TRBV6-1 CASILRDEQFF TGTGCCAGCATCCTACGGGATGAGCAGTTCTTC
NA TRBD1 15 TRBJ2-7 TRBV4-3 CASSLRGQGSDEQYF TGCGCCAGCAGCCTCCGGGGACAGGGCTCGGACGAGCAGTACTTC
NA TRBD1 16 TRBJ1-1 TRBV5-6 CASSWWTGTQNTEAFF TGTGCCAGCAGCTGGTGGACAGGAACCCAGAACACTGAAGCTTTCTTT
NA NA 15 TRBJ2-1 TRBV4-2 CASSHDLESYNEQFF TGTGCCAGCAGCCACGATCTCGAGTCCTACAATGAGCAGTTCTTC
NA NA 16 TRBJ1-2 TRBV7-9 CASSSVTDFTNYGYTF TGTGCCAGCAGCTCCGTAACGGACTTTACAAACTATGGCTACACCTTC